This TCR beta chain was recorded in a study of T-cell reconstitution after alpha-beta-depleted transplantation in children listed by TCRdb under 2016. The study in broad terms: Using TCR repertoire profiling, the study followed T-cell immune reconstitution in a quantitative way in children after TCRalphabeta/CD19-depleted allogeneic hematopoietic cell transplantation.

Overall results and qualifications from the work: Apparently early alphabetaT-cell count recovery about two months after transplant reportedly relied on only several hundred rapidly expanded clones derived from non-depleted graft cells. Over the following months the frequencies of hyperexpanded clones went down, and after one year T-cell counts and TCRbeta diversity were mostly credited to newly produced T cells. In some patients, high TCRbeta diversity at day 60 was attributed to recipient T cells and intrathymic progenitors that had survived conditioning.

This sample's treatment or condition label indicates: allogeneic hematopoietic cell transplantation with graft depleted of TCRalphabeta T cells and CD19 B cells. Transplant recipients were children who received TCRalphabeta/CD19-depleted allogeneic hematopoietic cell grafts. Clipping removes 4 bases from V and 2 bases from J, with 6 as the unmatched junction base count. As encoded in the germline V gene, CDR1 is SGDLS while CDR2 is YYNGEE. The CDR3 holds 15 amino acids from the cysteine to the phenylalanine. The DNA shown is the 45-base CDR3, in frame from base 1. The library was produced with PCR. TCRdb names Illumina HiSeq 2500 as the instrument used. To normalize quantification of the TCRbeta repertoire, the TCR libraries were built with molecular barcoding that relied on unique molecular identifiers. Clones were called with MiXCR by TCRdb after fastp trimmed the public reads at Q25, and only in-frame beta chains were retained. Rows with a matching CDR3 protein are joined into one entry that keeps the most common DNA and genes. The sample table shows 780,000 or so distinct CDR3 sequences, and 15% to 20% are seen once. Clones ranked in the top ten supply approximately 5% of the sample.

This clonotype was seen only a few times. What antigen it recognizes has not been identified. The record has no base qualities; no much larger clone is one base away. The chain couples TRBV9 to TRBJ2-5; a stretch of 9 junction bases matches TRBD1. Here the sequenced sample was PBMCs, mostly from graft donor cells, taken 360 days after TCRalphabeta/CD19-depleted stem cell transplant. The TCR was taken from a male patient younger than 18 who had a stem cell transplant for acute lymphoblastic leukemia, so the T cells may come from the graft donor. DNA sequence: TGTGCCAGCAGCTTATGGACAGGGGAGCAAGAGACCCAGTACTTC. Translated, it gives CASSLWTGEQETQYF.